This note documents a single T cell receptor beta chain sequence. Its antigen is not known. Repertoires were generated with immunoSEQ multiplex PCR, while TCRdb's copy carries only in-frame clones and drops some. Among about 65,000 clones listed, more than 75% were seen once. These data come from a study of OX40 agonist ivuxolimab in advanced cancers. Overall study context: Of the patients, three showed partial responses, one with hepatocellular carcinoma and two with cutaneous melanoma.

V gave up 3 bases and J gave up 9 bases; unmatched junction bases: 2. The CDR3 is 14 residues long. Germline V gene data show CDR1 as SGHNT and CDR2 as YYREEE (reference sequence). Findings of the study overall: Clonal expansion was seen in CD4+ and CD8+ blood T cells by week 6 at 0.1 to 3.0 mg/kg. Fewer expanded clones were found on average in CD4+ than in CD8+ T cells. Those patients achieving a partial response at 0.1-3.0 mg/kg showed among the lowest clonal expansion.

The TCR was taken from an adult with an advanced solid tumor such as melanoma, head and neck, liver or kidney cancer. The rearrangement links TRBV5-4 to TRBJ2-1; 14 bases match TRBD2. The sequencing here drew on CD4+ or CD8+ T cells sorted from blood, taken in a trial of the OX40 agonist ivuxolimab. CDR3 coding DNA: TGTGCCAGCAGCTCCGGACTAGCGGGGGGTGAGCAGTTCTTC. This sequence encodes CASSSGLAGGEQFF.